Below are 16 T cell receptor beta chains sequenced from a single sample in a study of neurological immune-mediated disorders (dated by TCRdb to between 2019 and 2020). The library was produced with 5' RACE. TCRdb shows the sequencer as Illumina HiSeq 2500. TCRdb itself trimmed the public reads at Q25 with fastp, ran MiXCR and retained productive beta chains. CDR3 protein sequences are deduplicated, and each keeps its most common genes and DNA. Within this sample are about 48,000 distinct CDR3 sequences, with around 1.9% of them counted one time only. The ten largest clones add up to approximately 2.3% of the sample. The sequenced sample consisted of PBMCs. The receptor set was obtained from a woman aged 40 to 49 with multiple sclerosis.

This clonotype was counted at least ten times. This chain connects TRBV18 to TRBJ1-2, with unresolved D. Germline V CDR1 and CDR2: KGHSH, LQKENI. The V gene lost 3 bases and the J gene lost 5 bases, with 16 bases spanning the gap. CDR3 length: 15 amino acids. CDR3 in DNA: TGTGCCAGCTCACCTCTGCCAGGTCTTTTTTATGGCTACACCTTC. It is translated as CASSPLPGLFYGYTF.

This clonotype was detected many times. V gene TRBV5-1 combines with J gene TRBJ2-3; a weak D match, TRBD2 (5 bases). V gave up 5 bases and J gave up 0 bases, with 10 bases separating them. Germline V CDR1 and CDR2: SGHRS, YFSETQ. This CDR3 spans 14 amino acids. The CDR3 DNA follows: TGCGCCAGCAGTCGGGAATCTAGCACAGATACGCAGTATTTT. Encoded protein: CASSRESSTDTQYF.

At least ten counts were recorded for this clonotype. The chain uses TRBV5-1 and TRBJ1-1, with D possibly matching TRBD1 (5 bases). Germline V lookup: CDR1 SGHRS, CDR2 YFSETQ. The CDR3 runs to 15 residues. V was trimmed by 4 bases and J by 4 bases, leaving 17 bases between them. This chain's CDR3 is CASSVGVGSSTEAFF. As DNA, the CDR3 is TGCGCCAGCAGCGTGGGGGTCGGATCGTCCACTGAAGCTTTCTTT.

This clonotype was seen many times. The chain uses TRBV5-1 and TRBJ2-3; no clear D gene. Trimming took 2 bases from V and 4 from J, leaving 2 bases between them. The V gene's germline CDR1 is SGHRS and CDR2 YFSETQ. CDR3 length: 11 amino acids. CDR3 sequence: CASSFADTQYF. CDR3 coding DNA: TGCGCCAGCAGCTTTGCAGATACGCAGTATTTT.

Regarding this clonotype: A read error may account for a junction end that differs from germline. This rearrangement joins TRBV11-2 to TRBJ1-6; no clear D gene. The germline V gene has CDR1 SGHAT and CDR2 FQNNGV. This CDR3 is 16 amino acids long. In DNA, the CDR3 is TGTGCCAGCAGCGCCTCTACGGGCTCTAATAATTCAACCCTCAACTTT. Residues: CASSASTGSNNSTLNF.

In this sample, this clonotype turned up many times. Here the CDR3 DNA reads TGTGCCATCAGTGTCGGGGGGAGTTACAATGAGCAGTTCTTC. It is translated as CAISVGGSYNEQFF. V is TRBV10-3 and J is TRBJ2-1; 7 nucleotides align to TRBD2. This CDR3 region has 14 residues. From germline, CDR1 is ENHRY and CDR2 SYGVKD. Trimming removed 4 bases from V and 4 bases from J; junction bases left unmatched: 4.

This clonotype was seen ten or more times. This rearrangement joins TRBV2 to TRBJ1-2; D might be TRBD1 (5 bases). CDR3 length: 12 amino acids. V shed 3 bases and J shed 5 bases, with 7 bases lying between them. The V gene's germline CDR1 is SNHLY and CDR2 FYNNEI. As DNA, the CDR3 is TGTGCCAGCAGTGACACAGGTTATGGCTACACCTTC. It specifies CASSDTGYGYTF.

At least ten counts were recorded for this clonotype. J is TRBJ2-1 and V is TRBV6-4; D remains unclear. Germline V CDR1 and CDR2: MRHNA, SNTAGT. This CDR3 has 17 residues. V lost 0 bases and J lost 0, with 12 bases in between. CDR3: CASSDSYFPSSYNEQFF. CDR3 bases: TGTGCCAGCAGTGACTCCTACTTCCCGAGCTCCTACAATGAGCAGTTCTTC.

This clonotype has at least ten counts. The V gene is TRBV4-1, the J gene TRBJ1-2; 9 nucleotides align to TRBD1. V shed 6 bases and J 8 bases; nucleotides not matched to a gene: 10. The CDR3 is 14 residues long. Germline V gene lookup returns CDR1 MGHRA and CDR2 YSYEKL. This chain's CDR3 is CASSTPGQGGGYTF. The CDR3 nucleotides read TGCGCCAGCAGTACACCGGGACAGGGTGGGGGCTACACCTTC.

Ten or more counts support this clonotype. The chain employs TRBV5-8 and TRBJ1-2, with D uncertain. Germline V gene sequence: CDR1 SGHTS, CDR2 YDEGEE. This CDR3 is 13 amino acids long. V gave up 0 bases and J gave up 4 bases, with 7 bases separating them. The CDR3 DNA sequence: TGTGCCAGCAGCTTGGACAGAACCTATGGCTACACCTTC. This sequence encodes CASSLDRTYGYTF.

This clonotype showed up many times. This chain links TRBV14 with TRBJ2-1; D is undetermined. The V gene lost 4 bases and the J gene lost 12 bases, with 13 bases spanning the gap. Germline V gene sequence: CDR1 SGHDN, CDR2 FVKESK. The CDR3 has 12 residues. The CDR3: CASSLRLMGQFF. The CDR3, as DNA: TGTGCCAGCAGCCTGCGCCTCATGGGGCAGTTCTTC.

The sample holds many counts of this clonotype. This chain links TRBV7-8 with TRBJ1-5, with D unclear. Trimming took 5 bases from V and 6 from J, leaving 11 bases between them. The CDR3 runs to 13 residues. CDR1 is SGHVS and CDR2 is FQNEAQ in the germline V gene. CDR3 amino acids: CASSPRTGQPQHF. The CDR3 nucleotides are TGTGCCAGCAGCCCACGGACGGGTCAGCCCCAGCATTTT.

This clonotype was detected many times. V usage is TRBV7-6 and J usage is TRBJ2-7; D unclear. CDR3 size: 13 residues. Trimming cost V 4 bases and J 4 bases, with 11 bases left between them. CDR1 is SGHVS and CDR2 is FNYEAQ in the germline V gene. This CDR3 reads CASSSPGRYEQYF. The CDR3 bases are TGTGCCAGCAGCTCACCTGGTCGGTACGAGCAGTACTTC.

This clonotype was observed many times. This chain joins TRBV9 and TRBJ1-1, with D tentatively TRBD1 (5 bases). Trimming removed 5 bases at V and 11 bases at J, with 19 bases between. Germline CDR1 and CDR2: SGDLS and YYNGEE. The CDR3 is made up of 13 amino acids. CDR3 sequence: CASSTRGWGRAFF. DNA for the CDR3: TGTGCCAGCAGTACAAGGGGTTGGGGCAGGGCTTTCTTT.

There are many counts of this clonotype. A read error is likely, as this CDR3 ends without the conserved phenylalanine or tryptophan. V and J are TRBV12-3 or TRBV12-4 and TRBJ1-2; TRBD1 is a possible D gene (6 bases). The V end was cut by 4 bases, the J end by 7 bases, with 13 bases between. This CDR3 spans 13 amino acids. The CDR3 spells CASSYGTGTGYTC. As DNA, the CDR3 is TGTGCCAGCAGTTACGGTACAGGGACTGGCTACACCTGC.

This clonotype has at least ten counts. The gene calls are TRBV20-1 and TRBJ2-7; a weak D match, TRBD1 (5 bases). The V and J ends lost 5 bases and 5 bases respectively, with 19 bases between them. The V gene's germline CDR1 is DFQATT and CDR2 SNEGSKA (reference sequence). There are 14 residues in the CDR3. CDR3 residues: CSASGSGNQDEQYF. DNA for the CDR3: TGCAGTGCTTCGGGCTCAGGGAATCAAGACGAGCAGTACTTC.